A single T cell receptor (beta chain) is shown here with its context. Its antigen is not identified. Noted time point: week 35, safety follow-up. Doses of 300 ug of mutant IDH1 20-mer peptide were given with topical imiquimod. The astrocytomas were IDH1-mutant, ATRX-negative, and WHO grade 3 or 4. This sample stems from a study of a mutant IDH1 vaccine in newly diagnosed glioma. Study in general: Patients previously underwent radiotherapy, temozolomide, or both, and most underwent both.

Study results and limitations: Seemingly, pseudoprogression had no relation to changes in the top peripheral T cell clonotypes. Immune responses arising from the vaccine appeared in approximately 93% of patients.

Germline assignment: CDR1 KGHSH and CDR2 LQKENI. V lost 7 bases and J lost 3, with 8 bases in between. The CDR3 consists of 12 residues. Clones were sequenced by immunoSEQ multiplex PCR, and TCRdb holds only the in-frame ones, with some missing. The sample records 35,000 to 55,000 clones, around 81% being singletons. The sequencing used PBMCs, collected from a glioma patient whose treatment included an IDH1 peptide vaccine. This TCR derives from a woman aged 40 to 49 with glioma. Some clones in this sample may be carry-over from other donors' samples. The V call is TRBV18, the J call TRBJ2-3, with D possibly TRBD1 on 6 matching bases. The CDR3 DNA sequence: TGTGCCAGCTTCACAGGGACAGATACGCAGTATTTT. Protein sequence: CASFTGTDTQYF.